Detailed here is one T cell receptor beta chain. These data belong to a study of blood T cell repertoires in COVID-19. The overall study: From the United States, Italy and Spain came samples of acute and convalescent COVID-19. The cDNA or gDNA used as material had been derived from T cells, B-cell-depleted T cells, or PBMCs.

Profiling relied on immunoSEQ multiplex PCR, and the TCRdb table lists in-frame clones only, not all of them. The repertoire holds around 400,000 clones, roughly nine tenths seen once, with over 0.7% in the top ten. Trimming stripped 2 bases from V and 4 bases from J, with 14 bases between. There are 15 residues in the CDR3. Germline V gives CDR1 MNHEY, CDR2 SVGAGI. Which cohort a participant joined came from the clinical history participants gave. V is TRBV6-5 and J is TRBJ1-2; a weak D match, TRBD1 (6 bases). The sample taken for sequencing was PBMCs or T cells enriched from blood (not recorded which). The TCR comes from a woman aged 40 to 55 who had been exposed to COVID-19. The CDR3 DNA follows: TGTGCCAGCAGTTACCGGGAAACAGGGAGCTATGGCTACACCTTC. This codes for CASSYRETGSYGYTF.